A selection of T cell receptor beta chains follows, all from one sample in a study of T cell responses to AZD1222 COVID-19 vaccine. This table comes from immunoSEQ multiplex PCR, and its TCRdb copy is limited to in-frame clones, with some not included. There are about 140,000 clones in the sample; approximately 91% occur only once, and roughly 4.7% lies in the top ten. The sequenced sample was peripheral blood, obtained on day 0 of AZD1222 vaccination. Source of these receptors: an adult in good health. Each CDR3 is given with its conserved first and last residue. Each record gives: clone size, J gene, D gene, V gene, CDR3 protein, CDR3 DNA. A D gene is named only where the DNA matches it firmly. Expanded clones get a size class; other rows say once, few or many, or leave the size out.

>-|TRBJ2-5|-|TRBV12-2
CASRLHPRPNLYQETQYF
TGTGCAAGTCGCTTACACCCTAGACCTAATTTGTACCAAGAGACCCAGTACTTC
>few|TRBJ1-2|TRBD1|TRBV28
CASGDTGGRLHGYTF
TGTGCCAGCGGAGACACAGGGGGCCGTTTGCATGGCTACACCTTC
>-|TRBJ2-7|-|TRBV12-3/TRBV12-4
CASSFYLTYEQYF
TGTGCCAGCAGTTTTTATCTTACCTACGAGCAGTACTTC
>-|TRBJ2-1|-|TRBV5-6
CASIRWGGVHNEQFF
TGTGCCAGCATCCGATGGGGCGGGGTTCACAATGAGCAGTTCTTC
>few|TRBJ1-5|TRBD1|TRBV10-3
CAISEYRTGQDQPQHF
TGTGCCATCAGTGAGTACCGGACAGGGCAGGATCAGCCCCAGCATTTT
>-|TRBJ1-1|-|TRBV27
CASSLRHQMNTEAFF
TGTGCCAGCAGTTTAAGGCACCAAATGAACACTGAAGCTTTCTTT
>-|TRBJ1-1|TRBD1|TRBV16
CASSHTGVRSAFF
TGTGCCAGCAGCCATACAGGGGTGAGATCCGCTTTCTTT
>-|TRBJ2-4|TRBD1|TRBV4-1
CASSRTGNIQYF
TGCGCCAGCAGCAGGACAGGGAACATTCAGTACTTC
>-|TRBJ2-1|TRBD2|TRBV5-1
CASSLDSGGVLEQFF
TGCGCCAGCAGCTTGGACAGCGGGGGGGTTCTTGAGCAGTTCTTC
>once|TRBJ2-1|-|TRBV19
CASRPTTRPGIDEQFF
TGTGCCAGTAGACCTACCACGCGCCCGGGGATAGATGAGCAGTTCTTC
>once|TRBJ1-1|TRBD1|TRBV29-1
CSVTDRGRNTEAFF
TGCAGCGTCACGGACAGGGGGCGGAACACTGAAGCTTTCTTT
>-|TRBJ1-6|-|TRBV9
CASSVRPRDSPLHF
TGTGCCAGCAGCGTAAGACCCAGGGATTCACCCCTCCACTTT
>-|TRBJ1-4|-|TRBV7-8
CASSLEEGRATEKLFF
TGTGCCAGCAGCTTAGAAGAGGGGCGCGCAACAGAAAAACTGTTTTTT
>-|TRBJ2-1|TRBD2|TRBV6-1
CASSVASGSSYNEQFF
TGTGCCAGCAGTGTTGCTAGCGGGAGCAGTTACAATGAGCAGTTCTTC
>-|TRBJ1-2|TRBD1|TRBV6-4
CASAPLEAGGEGGYTF
TGTGCCTCAGCGCCGTTGGAGGCAGGGGGCGAGGGCGGCTACACCTTC
>-|TRBJ1-3|TRBD1|TRBV5-5
CASSLDRGLGNTIYF
TGTGCCAGCAGCTTAGACAGGGGATTAGGAAACACCATATATTTT
>-|TRBJ1-1|TRBD1|TRBV7-9
CASSNTGAGDEAFF
TGTGCCAGCAGCAATACAGGGGCCGGTGATGAAGCTTTCTTT
>-|TRBJ2-7|-|TRBV15
CATSIRTRSTYEQYF
TGTGCCACCAGCATCCGGACCCGGTCCACCTACGAGCAGTACTTC
>-|TRBJ1-6|-|TRBV4-1
CASSPGDGSNSPLHF
TGCGCCAGCAGCCCGGGGGACGGGAGTAATTCACCCCTCCACTTT
>once|TRBJ1-2|-|TRBV12-5
CASGPDRSYGYTF
TGTGCTAGTGGTCCAGACAGGAGCTATGGCTACACCTTC
>-|TRBJ1-5|-|TRBV2
CASSGDSQPQHF
TGTGCCAGCAGTGGGGACTCTCAGCCCCAGCATTTT
>-|TRBJ2-3|-|TRBV10-1
CASSGGGTDTQYF
TGCGCCAGCAGTGGAGGGGGCACAGATACGCAGTATTTT